Below, one T cell receptor (beta chain) is given with its context. The antigen is unknown. This record comes from a study of T cell responses to AZD1222 COVID-19 vaccine. General study results and limits: A rise in Spike-specific TCR breadth and depth followed two AZD1222 doses. Unmutated variant regions reportedly attract nearly half of all spike-specific TCRs. Repertoires were obtained only post-peak T cell response.

Method: immunoSEQ multiplex PCR; TCRdb's copy keeps in-frame clones and lacks some. The sample consists of 150,000 to 200,000 clones, 88% of them appearing once. V shed 5 bases and J 1 base; nucleotides not matched to a gene: 12. CDR1 SGHVS and CDR2 FQNEAQ come from the germline V gene. The CDR3 is made up of 17 amino acids. The material was peripheral blood, obtained on day 0 of AZD1222 vaccination. The chain is built from TRBV7-8 and TRBJ1-2; 8 bases are a match to TRBD1. This clonotype was obtained from an adult in good health. CDR3 in amino acids: CASSRHPGQVFNYGYTF. In DNA, the CDR3 is TGTGCCAGCAGCCGACACCCGGGACAGGTCTTTAACTATGGCTACACCTTC.